These 30 T cell receptor beta chains originate from one sample sequenced in a study of OX40 agonist ivuxolimab in advanced cancers. TCRdb's copy holds only in-frame clones and misses some; the assay was immunoSEQ multiplex PCR. This table holds a few thousand clones, approximately 68% found once. Sequences were derived from CD4+ or CD8+ T cells sorted from blood, sampled in a trial of the OX40 agonist ivuxolimab. The receptors here all came from an adult with an advanced solid tumor such as melanoma, head and neck, liver or kidney cancer.

The rearrangement links TRBV4-3 to TRBJ2-7, with D perhaps matching TRBD1 (6 bases). V was clipped by 2 bases and J by 6 bases, with 14 bases between them. This CDR3 has 14 residues. Germline V gene data show CDR1 as LGHNA and CDR2 as YSLEER. CDR3 in amino acids: CASSQLRRGTEQYF. CDR3 DNA sequence: TGCGCCAGCAGCCAACTCCGCAGGGGAACCGAGCAGTACTTC.

The CDR3: CASLAPLNNEQFF. CDR3 bases: TGTGCCAGCCTAGCCCCCCTTAACAATGAGCAGTTCTTC. This chain links TRBV6-1 with TRBJ2-1; perhaps TRBD2 as D (5 bases). Germline values: CDR1 MNHNS, CDR2 SASEGT. This CDR3 spans 13 amino acids. Trimming took 8 bases from V and 5 from J, leaving 13 bases between them.

This clone was detected only a few times. Here the CDR3 DNA reads TGTGCCAGCAGCCCTAGCGGGAGGGAGGAAGAGCAGTACTTC. Its translation is CASSPSGREEEQYF. V and J are TRBV11-2 and TRBJ2-7; 12 nucleotides align to TRBD2. This CDR3 has 14 amino acids. Per germline, CDR1 SGHAT and CDR2 FQNNGV. The V and J ends lost 5 bases and 7 bases, in that order; junction bases with no gene match: 6.

This clone was detected a few times. This rearrangement joins TRBV4-2 to TRBJ1-1; D remains unclear. Germline-derived CDR1 and CDR2 are LGHNA and YNFKEQ. The CDR3 extends over 13 amino acids. V lost 1 base to trimming and J lost 8 bases, with 11 bases between them. The CDR3 DNA reads TGTGCCAGCAGCCAAGTGGTAGAGACCGAAGCTTTCTTT. It encodes CASSQVVETEAFF.

This clone has only one observation. The V call is TRBV4-1, the J call TRBJ2-7; a possible D gene is TRBD2 (5 bases). This CDR3 has 14 residues. The V and J ends lost 0 bases and 3 bases respectively, with 9 bases between them. Per germline, CDR1 MGHRA and CDR2 YSYEKL. The CDR3 region is CASSQDRGFYEQYF. CDR3 DNA: TGCGCCAGCAGCCAAGATCGGGGTTTCTACGAGCAGTACTTC.

The chain recombines TRBV4-3 with TRBJ2-1; TRBD1 matches at 10 bases. CDR3 size: 15 residues. The germline CDR1 and CDR2 sequences are LGHNA and YSLEER. Trimming at V came to 1 base and at J to 3 bases, leaving 0 bases not matched to a gene. The CDR3 DNA is TGCGCCAGCAGCCAAGGGACAGGGGGCTACAATGAGCAGTTCTTC. Protein product: CASSQGTGGYNEQFF.

V is TRBV6-6 and J is TRBJ2-3; possibly TRBD1 for D (6 bases). The CDR3 sequence is 15 residues long. Germline V gene lookup returns CDR1 MNHNY and CDR2 SVGAGI (reference sequence). V shed 0 bases and J shed 2 bases, with 9 bases lying between them. CDR3 bases: TGTGCCAGCAGTTACTCGGGGGCGGACACAGATACGCAGTATTTT. This translates into CASSYSGADTDTQYF.

This CDR3 is CAWSAGLNSPLHF. As DNA, the CDR3 is TGTGCCTGGAGTGCAGGGCTTAATTCACCCCTCCACTTT. V gene TRBV30 combines with J gene TRBJ1-6, with a possible D match to TRBD1 (5 bases). V was pared by 1 base and J by 6 bases, with 7 bases between. Germline V gene sequence: CDR1 GTSNPN, CDR2 SVGIG (reference sequence). There are 13 residues in the CDR3.

The rearrangement uses TRBV11-2 and TRBJ2-1, with TRBD1 identical over 8 bases. From germline, CDR1 is SGHAT and CDR2 FQNNGV. The J segment lost 2 bases and the V segment lost 4 bases, leaving 4 bases of the junction unmatched. The CDR3 sequence is 15 residues long. CDR3 sequence reads: CASSYTGGPYNEQFF. In nucleotides, the CDR3 is TGTGCCAGCAGCTACACAGGGGGTCCCTACAATGAGCAGTTCTTC.

The chain uses TRBV27 and TRBJ2-7; D not certain. Germline V gene sequence: CDR1 MNHEY, CDR2 SMNVEV (reference sequence). CDR3 length: 15 amino acids. Trimming cost V 2 bases and J 1 base, with 12 bases left between them. CDR3 DNA sequence: TGTGCCAGCAGTTTACATTCGGGTTTATCCTACGAGCAGTACTTC. It codes for CASSLHSGLSYEQYF.

Here the CDR3 reads CASSPLGGEGYNEQFF. CDR3 nucleotides: TGTGCCAGCAGCCCACTTGGGGGAGAGGGCTACAATGAGCAGTTCTTC. The chain has TRBV11-3 and TRBJ2-1; the D call may be TRBD1 or TRBD2 (5 bases each). Between the trimmed V and J ends, which lost 5 bases and 3 bases, there was a span of 17 bases. This CDR3 spans 16 amino acids. Germline assignment: CDR1 SGHNT and CDR2 YENEEA.

The rearrangement links TRBV27 to TRBJ2-7; D is perhaps TRBD2 (5 bases). Germline assignment: CDR1 MNHEY and CDR2 SMNVEV (reference sequence). Trimming took 3 bases from V and 4 from J, leaving 10 bases between them. The CDR3 runs to 13 residues. The CDR3 DNA reads as TGTGCCAGCAGTTTGACTAAAATTTACGAGCAGTACTTC. Residues: CASSLTKIYEQYF.

The J gene is TRBJ2-7, the V gene TRBV5-1; D uncertain. V was pared by 4 bases and J by 6 bases, with 17 bases between. The germline V gene has CDR1 SGHRS and CDR2 YFSETQ. The CDR3 spans 14 residues. In nucleotides, the CDR3 is TGCGCCAGCAGCCCGGATCTGGGGATAATCGAGCAGTACTTC. This encodes CASSPDLGIIEQYF.

The chain employs TRBV28 and TRBJ1-2, with D uncertain. Germline lookup yields CDR1 MDHEN and CDR2 SYDVKM. The CDR3 sequence is 9 residues long. The CDR3 loop reads CGSGDGYTF. The CDR3 region has the DNA TGTGGGTCGGGAGATGGCTACACCTTC.

J is TRBJ1-1 and V is TRBV19; 7 bases align to TRBD1. With 2 bases clipped from V and 8 bases from J, the junction kept 8 bases outside the gene matches. The germline V gene encodes CDR1 LNHDA and CDR2 SQIVND (reference sequence). The CDR3 extends over 14 amino acids. CDR3 nucleotides: TGTGCCAGTAGTATAACCGGGACAGCTCCCGAAGCTTTCTTT. This translates into CASSITGTAPEAFF.

The chain joins TRBV27 to TRBJ1-2, with D perhaps TRBD1 (5 bases). In germline, CDR1 is MNHEY, CDR2 SMNVEV (reference sequence). The CDR3 consists of 14 residues. V shed 6 bases and J shed 2 bases, with 13 bases lying between them. The CDR3, as DNA: TGTGCCAGCAGACCTTCGGGGCTCAACTATGGCTACACCTTC. This gives the protein CASRPSGLNYGYTF.

This rearrangement joins TRBV2 to TRBJ2-1; 12 positions match TRBD2. The ends lost 11 bases at V and 4 bases at J; junction bases unmatched: 12. Germline V lookup: CDR1 SNHLY, CDR2 FYNNEI. This CDR3 spans 16 amino acids. The chain's CDR3 is CAGAGLAGTEYNEQFF. CDR3 coding DNA: TGTGCCGGGGCCGGACTAGCGGGAACCGAGTACAATGAGCAGTTCTTC.

V usage is TRBV29-1 and J usage is TRBJ2-3, with D uncertain. V lost 3 bases and J lost 5, with 3 bases in between. The CDR3 length is 10 residues. The germline V gene encodes CDR1 SQVTM and CDR2 ANQGSEA. CDR3 loop: CSVDKDTQYF. CDR3 coding DNA: TGCAGCGTTGATAAAGATACGCAGTATTTT.

This rearrangement joins TRBV7-9 to TRBJ1-1; D not certain. The length of the CDR3 is 14 residues. Trimming shortened V by 1 base and J by 0 bases, and 6 bases separated the two germline ends. From germline, CDR1 is SEHNR and CDR2 FQNEAQ (reference sequence). CDR3 loop: CASSLDGMNTEAFF. DNA for the CDR3: TGTGCCAGCAGCTTAGATGGGATGAACACTGAAGCTTTCTTT. Full variable domain (rest looked up from reference TRBV7-9 and TRBJ1-1): DTGVSQNPRHKITKRGQNVTFRCDPISEHNRLYWYRQTLGQGPEFLTYFQNEAQLEKSRLLSDRFSAERPKGSFSTLEIQRTEQGDSAMYLCASSLDGMNTEAFFGQGTRLTVV.

This chain uses TRBV27 with TRBJ1-1, with TRBD1 as a possible D gene (6 bases). Trimming stripped 2 bases from V and 4 bases from J, with 11 bases between. CDR3 length equals 14 residues. Germline-derived CDR1 and CDR2 are MNHEY and SMNVEV (reference sequence). The CDR3 here is CASSLGGRGTEAFF. CDR3 bases: TGTGCCAGCAGTTTAGGGGGGCGCGGCACTGAAGCTTTCTTT.

The CDR3 DNA follows: TGTGCCAGTAGTCCAGATCAGGGGATGAACACTGAAGCTTTCTTT. Translation gives CASSPDQGMNTEAFF. The chain employs TRBV19 and TRBJ1-1; a weak D match, TRBD1 (6 bases). The CDR3 runs to 15 residues. Germline V gene sequence: CDR1 LNHDA, CDR2 SQIVND (reference sequence). V lost 5 bases to trimming and J lost 0 bases, with 13 bases between them.

J is TRBJ2-7 and V is TRBV15; no firm D call. This CDR3 region has 12 residues. Germline lookup yields CDR1 LNHNV and CDR2 YYDKDF (reference sequence). Trimming removed 3 bases at V and 2 bases at J, with 5 bases between. The CDR3 DNA reads TGTGCCACCAGCAGCAGTACCTACGAGCAGTACTTC. Translating it yields CATSSSTYEQYF. The whole variable domain, remainder taken from reference TRBV15 and TRBJ2-7, is DAMVIQNPRYQVTQFGKPVTLSCSQTLNHNVMYWYQQKSSQAPKLLFHYYDKDFNNEADTPDNFQSRRPNTSFCFLDIRSPGLGDTAMYLCATSSSTYEQYFGPGTRLTVT.

Of note for this clone: The sample has other DNA sequences that encode this CDR3 too. This rearrangement joins TRBV7-8 to TRBJ1-5; D is possibly TRBD1 (5 bases). This CDR3 region has 16 residues. CDR1 is SGHVS, CDR2 FQNEAQ, per germline. V lost 1 base, J lost 1 base, and 11 bases lay in between. CDR3 amino acids: CASSLGGGHSNQPQHF. DNA for the CDR3: TGTGCCAGCAGCTTAGGAGGAGGACACAGCAATCAGCCCCAGCATTTT.

The chain is built from TRBV6-5 and TRBJ1-3, with 7 positions matching TRBD1. Germline assignment: CDR1 MNHEY and CDR2 SVGAGI. V lost 3 bases to trimming and J lost 2 bases; unmatched junction nucleotides: 1. The CDR3 length is 14 residues. CDR3 sequence: CASSYQGAGNTIYF. In DNA form, the CDR3 reads TGTGCCAGCAGTTATCAGGGGGCTGGAAACACCATATATTTT.

V usage is TRBV7-8 and J usage is TRBJ1-1; D ambiguous. The CDR3 covers 13 residues. Germline V gene sequence: CDR1 SGHVS, CDR2 FQNEAQ. Trimming shortened V by 2 bases and J by 1 base, and 5 bases separated the two germline ends. The CDR3 bases are TGTGCCAGCAGCTTATATGGGAACACTGAAGCTTTCTTT. Translated: CASSLYGNTEAFF. The entire variable domain, with the rest obtained from reference TRBV7-8 and TRBJ1-1, is as follows: GAGVSQSPRYKVAKRGQDVALRCDPISGHVSLFWYQQALGQGPEFLTYFQNEAQLDKSGLPSDRFFAERPEGSVSTLKIQRTQQEDSAVYLCASSLYGNTEAFFGQGTRLTVV.

V and J are TRBV29-1 and TRBJ1-2; TRBD1 is a possible D gene (5 bases). Germline lookup yields CDR1 SQVTM and CDR2 ANQGSEA. This CDR3 has 14 residues. V was shortened by 1 base and J by 4 bases, with 13 bases between the two germline ends. The CDR3 here is CSVEGDFYSYGYTF. CDR3 coding DNA: TGCAGCGTTGAAGGGGACTTCTACTCCTATGGCTACACCTTC.

CDR3 in amino acids: CASSGTQGWELFF. In DNA, the CDR3 is TGTGCCAGCAGTGGCACTCAGGGATGGGAGCTGTTTTTT. The chain is built from TRBV6-1 and TRBJ2-2; TRBD1 might be the D (5 bases). This CDR3 contains 13 residues. Germline V gives CDR1 MNHNS, CDR2 SASEGT. V lost 4 bases to trimming and J lost 9 bases, with 12 bases between them.

This clone was recorded a few times. The rearrangement uses TRBV27 and TRBJ2-3, with a weak D call TRBD1 (5 bases). The CDR3 runs to 16 residues. Trimming stripped 4 bases from V and 4 bases from J, with 18 bases between. Germline CDR1 and CDR2: MNHEY and SMNVEV (reference sequence). CDR3: CASSSGRAYIPDTQYF. The CDR3 DNA is TGTGCCAGCAGTTCCGGCAGGGCCTATATTCCAGATACGCAGTATTTT.

This clone was seen a few times. The chain has TRBV5-1 and TRBJ2-5; 9 nucleotides line up with TRBD2. Germline trimming cut 7 bases from V and 5 bases from J; bases unmatched to any gene: 18. The CDR3 has 17 residues. Germline CDR1 SGHRS, CDR2 YFSETQ. CDR3 bases: TGCGCCAGCTCCTCGGTTGGGGGCGGGAGGGGTAAGGAGACCCAGTACTTC. The encoded protein is CASSSVGGGRGKETQYF.

DNA for the CDR3: TGTGCCAGCAGCCCGCGAGACAGGGGCGGAGAGACCCAGTACTTC. Its protein product is CASSPRDRGGETQYF. The chain joins TRBV14 to TRBJ2-5; 8 bases align to TRBD1. The CDR3 has 15 residues. The germline V gene encodes CDR1 SGHDN and CDR2 FVKESK. V shed 4 bases, J shed 4 bases, and the junction held 8 bases outside the gene matches.